One and the same sample provided the 26 T cell receptor beta chains below, sequenced in a study of blood T cell repertoires in COVID-19. Data came from immunoSEQ multiplex PCR; TCRdb stores just in-frame clones and leaves some out. Among 350,000 or so clones listed, 80% to 90% were seen once. Sequenced material: PBMCs or T cells enriched from blood (not recorded which). Source of these receptors: a woman between 35 and 50 years old with acute COVID-19.

V gene TRBV7-2 combines with J gene TRBJ1-2; D is undetermined. This CDR3 region has 12 residues. Germline CDR1 is SGHTA and CDR2 is FQGNSA. V lost 4 bases and J 4 bases, leaving 7 bases between the germline ends. CDR3 protein: CASSSPPYGYTF. The CDR3 nucleotides read TGTGCCAGCAGCTCCCCTCCCTATGGCTACACCTTC.

In DNA, the CDR3 is TGTGCCAGCAGTCCGGGGGTTTCGGAGACCCAGTACTTC. Its translation: CASSPGVSETQYF. The chain couples TRBV27 to TRBJ2-5, with a tentative D call TRBD2 (6 bases). Germline lookup yields CDR1 MNHEY and CDR2 SMNVEV (reference sequence). V was shortened by 5 bases and J by 5 bases, with 12 bases between the two germline ends. The length of the CDR3 is 13 residues.

The chain carries TRBV2 and TRBJ2-1; TRBD2 matches at 8 bases. From germline, CDR1 is SNHLY and CDR2 FYNNEI. The CDR3 covers 16 residues. With V trimmed by 6 bases and J by 6 bases, 13 bases remained unmatched. CDR3 loop: CASRGTSRLAGNEQFF. CDR3 sequence (DNA): TGTGCCAGCAGAGGGACCTCTAGGCTAGCGGGCAATGAGCAGTTCTTC.

This clone is a singleton in its sample. The chain couples TRBV5-6 to TRBJ2-3; possible D gene TRBD1, 6 bases. The CDR3 is made up of 13 amino acids. Trimming shortened V by 4 bases and J by 4 bases, and 10 bases separated the two germline ends. From germline, CDR1 is SGHDT and CDR2 YYEEEE. CDR3 sequence (DNA): TGTGCCAGCAGCGTACAGGGCCCAGATACGCAGTATTTT. Translation: CASSVQGPDTQYF.

This clone has more than one count but fewer than ten. V and J are TRBV7-9 and TRBJ2-7, with 8 bases matching TRBD2. V shed 4 bases and J 2 bases; nucleotides not matched to a gene: 4. The CDR3 has 14 residues. Germline CDR1 and CDR2: SEHNR and FQNEAQ (reference sequence). The DNA of the CDR3 is TGTGCCAGCAGCTCAGCGGGGGCCACCTACGAGCAGTACTTC. It translates to CASSSAGATYEQYF.

The rearrangement links TRBV19 to TRBJ1-6; 7 bases are a match to TRBD1. Germline V gives CDR1 LNHDA, CDR2 SQIVND (reference sequence). The CDR3 spans 14 residues. V dropped 3 bases and J dropped 10; count of bases not matched to a gene: 6. CDR3 DNA sequence: TGTGCCAGTAGTATCCGGGACAGTAAATCACCCCTCCACTTT. Protein sequence: CASSIRDSKSPLHF.

V gene TRBV28 combines with J gene TRBJ1-1; D is uncertain. Germline CDR1 MDHEN, CDR2 SYDVKM. The CDR3 has 14 amino acids. V was clipped by 3 bases and J by 0 bases, with 8 bases between them. CDR3 nucleotide sequence: TGTGCCAGCAGTTTTTACGGGATGAACACTGAAGCTTTCTTT. Translation: CASSFYGMNTEAFF.

The chain joins TRBV12-5 to TRBJ2-1; TRBD1 matches at 7 bases. J gave up 7 bases and V 2 bases, and 8 bases lay outside the gene matches. Germline values: CDR1 LGHNT, CDR2 FRNRAP. The CDR3 runs 15 residues. The CDR3 DNA sequence: TGTGCTAGTGGTTTGCTACTAGGGGGCGGGAATGAGCAGTTCTTC. Protein sequence: CASGLLLGGGNEQFF. Full variable domain (rest looked up from reference TRBV12-5 and TRBJ2-1): DARVTQTPRHKVTEMGQEVTMRCQPILGHNTVFWYRQTMMQGLELLAYFRNRAPLDDSGMPKDRFSAEMPDATLATLKIQPSEPRDSAVYFCASGLLLGGGNEQFFGPGTRLTVL.

The rearrangement uses TRBV15 and TRBJ1-5; 8 bases agree with TRBD1. The germline V gene encodes CDR1 LNHNV and CDR2 YYDKDF (reference sequence). V shed 0 bases, J shed 2 bases, and the junction held 9 bases outside the gene matches. This CDR3 comprises 18 residues. For the CDR3, the DNA is TGTGCCACCAGCAGAGAACTTAAGACAGGGGCCCGCAATCAGCCCCAGCATTTT. Translated, it gives CATSRELKTGARNQPQHF.

The DNA for the CDR3 is TGTGCCAGCAGTGAAGCCCGGCTAGCGGGAGGGTTAGACTCCTACGAGCAGTACTTC. Amino acid sequence: CASSEARLAGGLDSYEQYF. J is TRBJ2-7 and V is TRBV6-1; 12 positions agree with TRBD2. Germline values: CDR1 MNHNS, CDR2 SASEGT. The CDR3 spans 19 residues. V dropped 0 bases and J dropped 0; count of bases not matched to a gene: 9.

DNA of the CDR3: TGTGCCAGCAACGTGGGGGGTAGCACAGATACGCAGTATTTT. It translates to CASNVGGSTDTQYF. The chain joins TRBV7-2 to TRBJ2-3; weak D call: TRBD2 (6 bases). Trimming stripped 7 bases from V and 0 bases from J, with 11 bases between. The germline V gene encodes CDR1 SGHTA and CDR2 FQGNSA. This CDR3 is 14 amino acids long.

This clone was found a few times. One end of the junction does not line up with germline, which may come from a read error. The chain has TRBV7-7 and TRBJ2-2; 9 nucleotides line up with TRBD1. Germline CDR1 reads SSHAT; CDR2 reads FNYEAQ (reference sequence). CDR3 length equals 18 residues. CDR3 protein: CASSKTDRGAGGTGELFF. For the CDR3, the DNA is TGTGCTAGCAGCAAGACCGACAGGGGGGCCGGGGGCACCGGGGAGCTGTTTTTT. Based on the CDR3 plus reference TRBV7-7 and TRBJ2-2, the full variable domain is GAGVSQSPRYKVTKRGQDVTLRCDPISSHATLYWYQQALGQGPEFLTYFNYEAQPDKSGLPSDRFSAERPEGSISTLTIQRTEQRDSAMYRCASSKTDRGAGGTGELFFGEGSRLTVL.

The chain uses TRBV7-7 and TRBJ2-2, with 8 bases that match TRBD2. The CDR3 is made up of 17 amino acids. The junction had 12 bases not matched to a gene; V was cut back by 5 bases and J by 4 bases. The germline V gene encodes CDR1 SSHAT and CDR2 FNYEAQ (reference sequence). DNA for the CDR3: TGTGCCAGCAGCCCAAATCTAAGCGGGGGTTCCACCGGGGAGCTGTTTTTT. It yields the protein CASSPNLSGGSTGELFF.

This chain joins TRBV28 and TRBJ1-1; D gene uncertain. The CDR3 covers 14 residues. Germline V CDR1 and CDR2: MDHEN, SYDVKM. Trimming removed 7 bases from V and 1 base from J, with 13 bases in between. The CDR3 spells CASIPAGRNTEAFF. The CDR3 DNA sequence: TGTGCCAGCATTCCCGCCGGGAGGAACACTGAAGCTTTCTTT.

The J gene is TRBJ2-7, the V gene TRBV29-1, with D hard to call. CDR1 is SQVTM and CDR2 is ANQGSEA in the germline V gene. The CDR3 loop spans 13 amino acids. V gave up 3 bases and J gave up 5 bases, with 14 bases separating them. The CDR3 coding sequence is TGCAGCGTTGAGAGAGTCCCTCGGGACGAGCAGTACTTC. This sequence encodes CSVERVPRDEQYF.

The J gene is TRBJ1-5, the V gene TRBV1; the table's D call, TRBD1, was not checked against the DNA. TRBV1 has pseudogene status. The CDR3 sequence is 16 residues long. The CDR3 reads CTSSQEGQGGNQPQHF. Written as DNA, the CDR3 is TGCACCAGCAGCCAAGAGGGTCAGGGTGGCAATCAGCCCCAGCATTTT.

V and J are TRBV3-1 (or the pseudogene TRBV3-2) and TRBJ2-5; maybe TRBD1 (5 bases). V lost 1 base and J lost 11, with 8 bases in between. The germline CDR1 and CDR2 sequences are LGHDT and YNNKEL (reference sequence). The CDR3 spans 11 residues. CDR3 nucleotides: TGTGCCAGCAGCCAAGCCAGGGCTCAGTACTTC. Encoded protein: CASSQARAQYF.

The V call is TRBV4-1, the J call TRBJ1-2, with D maybe TRBD1 (6 bases). Trimming took 9 bases from V and 4 from J, leaving 18 bases between them. This CDR3 contains 14 residues. Looked up from germline, CDR1 is MGHRA and CDR2 is YSYEKL. CDR3 sequence (DNA): TGCGCCAGTTCGAGGGCGGGGGCAAGCTATGGCTACACCTTC. It yields the protein CASSRAGASYGYTF.

The chain is built from TRBV7-2 and TRBJ1-2, with D maybe TRBD1 (5 bases). Trimming shortened V by 5 bases and J by 6 bases, and 16 bases separated the two germline ends. This CDR3 region has 14 residues. Germline lookup yields CDR1 SGHTA and CDR2 FQGNSA. The CDR3 sequence is CASSPRVDTHGYTF. The DNA of the CDR3 is TGTGCCAGCAGCCCCCGGGTGGACACACATGGCTACACCTTC.

As DNA, the CDR3 is TGTGCCAGCAGCGTATTAGCGGGAGTCGGCGGGGAGCTGTTTTTT. Protein product: CASSVLAGVGGELFF. V is TRBV9 and J is TRBJ2-2; 9 bases line up with TRBD2. The CDR3 is 15 residues long. The J segment lost 7 bases and the V segment lost 1 base, leaving 5 bases of the junction unmatched. Germline values: CDR1 SGDLS, CDR2 YYNGEE.

CDR3 sequence: CASSQDSDRWYTEAFF. The CDR3 nucleotides read TGTGCCAGCAGCCAAGATTCCGACAGGTGGTACACTGAAGCTTTCTTT. The chain is built from TRBV4-2 and TRBJ1-1; D perhaps matches TRBD1 (6 bases). Per germline, CDR1 LGHNA and CDR2 YNFKEQ. This CDR3 has 16 residues. V was clipped by 0 bases and J by 3 bases, with 14 bases between them.

This clone was seen only once. The chain links TRBV6-1 to TRBJ2-7; D possibly corresponds to TRBD1 (6 bases). CDR1 and CDR2 (germline): MNHNS, SASEGT. The CDR3 consists of 14 residues. Trimming pared 2 bases from V and 3 bases from J, leaving 11 bases between. The CDR3 DNA reads as TGTGCCAGCAGTGAACAGGACAGTAACTACGAGCAGTACTTC. Its translation is CASSEQDSNYEQYF.

The J gene is TRBJ1-1, the V gene TRBV25-1; no clear D gene. The V and J ends lost 5 bases and 1 base respectively, with 17 bases between them. The CDR3 has 16 amino acids. Per germline, CDR1 MGHDK and CDR2 SYGVNS. As DNA, the CDR3 is TGTGCCAGCAGTCTCTCGTTGCAGGCCCCGAACACTGAAGCTTTCTTT. This sequence encodes CASSLSLQAPNTEAFF.

The rearrangement joins TRBV15 to TRBJ1-6; possible D gene TRBD1, 5 bases. This CDR3 is 16 amino acids long. Germline CDR1 LNHNV, CDR2 YYDKDF (reference sequence). Trimming cost V 0 bases and J 2 bases, with 8 bases left between them. The CDR3 reads CATSRDPTAYNSPLHF. Written as DNA, the CDR3 is TGTGCCACCAGCAGAGACCCGACAGCCTATAATTCACCCCTCCACTTT.

V is TRBV5-4 and J is TRBJ2-2; 8 nucleotides match TRBD1. The trim removed 2 bases at V and 3 bases at J, leaving 3 bases unmatched. Germline loops: CDR1 SGHNT, CDR2 YYREEE (reference sequence). This CDR3 is built from 15 residues. The CDR3 DNA reads TGTGCCAGCAGCTTACAGGGGGGTTACACCGGGGAGCTGTTTTTT. It is translated as CASSLQGGYTGELFF.

V and J are TRBV12-3 or TRBV12-4 and TRBJ1-3, with D unclear. Trimming left V 6 bases short and J 4 bases short, with 4 bases between. This CDR3 spans 11 amino acids. The CDR3 region is CASRQGNTIYF. DNA of the CDR3: TGTGCCAGCAGGCAGGGAAACACCATATATTTT.